This TCR beta chain was identified during a study of cytomegalovirus exposure and HLA in healthy donors. Germline CDR1 LNHDA, CDR2 SQIVND (reference sequence). V lost 8 bases, J lost 0 bases, and 14 bases stayed unmatched. The CDR3 sequence is 19 residues long. The PCR ran on 60 Vbeta and 13 Jbeta primers. Clones were read by immunoSEQ multiplex PCR, and TCRdb kept only the in-frame ones, dropping some. Of tens of thousands of clones in the sample, about four fifths are singletons; the top ten hold under 2%. Whole-study findings and limits: Within a later analysis, the majority of CMV-associated TCR beta chains appeared HLA-restricted.

To note about this clone: The antigen is undetermined.

The rearrangement joins TRBV19 to TRBJ2-2, with 11 bases fitting TRBD2. The sequenced sample was PBMCs. This clonotype was obtained from a woman aged 25 to 45 in good health and CMV-seronegative. The DNA for the CDR3 is TGTGCCAGTGCCCTCTCGGGACTAGCGGACACATCGAACACCGGGGAGCTGTTTTTT. This gives the protein CASALSGLADTSNTGELFF.